The rows below give T cell receptor beta chains drawn from one sample of a study of control samples from healthy donors and cancer patients. The method was immunoSEQ multiplex PCR; TCRdb's version includes in-frame clones alone and lacks a portion of them. The table records roughly 180,000 clones, approximately 92% of them present only once. Sample: blood. The receptors shown here come from an older woman in good health. Both conserved end residues are part of each CDR3. Fields, in order: J gene, V gene, D gene, clone size, CDR3 protein, CDR3 DNA. The D gene is left open where the match is weak. Size is stated for part of the rows, as once, few or many counts, or as a class when the clone is expanded.

j_gene: TRBJ2-5
v_gene: TRBV10-1
d_gene: -
abundance: -
CDR3aa: CASSESFGQETQYF
CDR3nt: TGCGCCAGCAGTGAGTCGTTCGGCCAAGAGACCCAGTACTTC

j_gene: TRBJ2-7
v_gene: TRBV9
d_gene: -
abundance: -
CDR3aa: CASSVRLYESYEQYF
CDR3nt: TGTGCCAGCAGCGTCCGGCTGTACGAATCCTACGAGCAGTACTTC

j_gene: TRBJ2-7
v_gene: TRBV25-1
d_gene: -
abundance: once
CDR3aa: CASIPDASSYEQYF
CDR3nt: TGTGCCAGCATTCCGGACGCGAGCTCCTACGAGCAGTACTTC

j_gene: TRBJ2-7
v_gene: TRBV7-2
d_gene: -
abundance: -
CDR3aa: CASSSQSPEASYEQYF
CDR3nt: TGTGCCAGCAGCTCTCAAAGCCCTGAAGCCTCCTACGAGCAGTACTTC

j_gene: TRBJ1-2
v_gene: TRBV7-2
d_gene: -
abundance: once
CDR3aa: CASSFGEGTWGYTF
CDR3nt: TGTGCCAGCTCCTTCGGGGAGGGAACGTGGGGCTACACCTTC

j_gene: TRBJ2-2
v_gene: TRBV10-3
d_gene: TRBD2
abundance: -
CDR3aa: CAISEWGTSGTGYTGELFF
CDR3nt: TGTGCCATCAGTGAGTGGGGGACTAGCGGGACTGGCTACACCGGGGAGCTGTTTTTT

j_gene: TRBJ2-5
v_gene: TRBV14
d_gene: -
abundance: -
CDR3aa: CASSQDFTVQETQYF
CDR3nt: TGTGCCAGCAGCCAAGATTTTACAGTCCAAGAGACCCAGTACTTC

j_gene: TRBJ1-5
v_gene: TRBV19
d_gene: -
abundance: -
CDR3aa: CASSNDRIVQPQHF
CDR3nt: TGTGCCAGTAGTAACGACAGGATAGTGCAGCCCCAGCATTTT

j_gene: TRBJ2-2
v_gene: TRBV5-4
d_gene: -
abundance: -
CDR3aa: CASSLEHNTGELFF
CDR3nt: TGTGCCAGCAGCTTGGAACACAACACCGGGGAGCTGTTTTTT

j_gene: TRBJ1-3
v_gene: TRBV5-3
d_gene: -
abundance: -
CDR3aa: CARSLEKARDSGNTIYF
CDR3nt: TGTGCCAGAAGCTTGGAGAAGGCCCGGGACTCTGGAAACACCATATATTTT

j_gene: TRBJ2-1
v_gene: TRBV5-1
d_gene: -
abundance: once
CDR3aa: CASSLDGGTYNEQFF
CDR3nt: TGCGCCAGCAGCTTGGACGGGGGAACCTACAATGAGCAGTTCTTC

j_gene: TRBJ2-3
v_gene: TRBV5-1
d_gene: TRBD2
abundance: -
CDR3aa: CASSLDSGGATDTQYF
CDR3nt: TGCGCCAGCAGCTTGGATAGCGGGGGTGCCACAGATACGCAGTATTTT

j_gene: TRBJ2-3
v_gene: TRBV9
d_gene: -
abundance: -
CDR3aa: CASNGLAGTSTDTQYF
CDR3nt: TGTGCCAGCAACGGGTTGGCGGGGACTAGCACAGATACGCAGTATTTT

j_gene: TRBJ1-2
v_gene: TRBV9
d_gene: -
abundance: -
CDR3aa: CASSVGLSGASNYGYTF
CDR3nt: TGTGCCAGCAGCGTAGGTCTTAGCGGGGCTTCTAACTATGGCTACACCTTC

j_gene: TRBJ1-1
v_gene: TRBV7-2
d_gene: -
abundance: -
CDR3aa: CASSPRGFDTEAFF
CDR3nt: TGTGCCAGCAGCCCACGGGGGTTCGACACTGAAGCTTTCTTT

j_gene: TRBJ1-2
v_gene: TRBV6-5
d_gene: -
abundance: -
CDR3aa: CASTRGGQLDYGYTF
CDR3nt: TGTGCCAGCACCCGAGGGGGTCAATTGGACTATGGCTACACCTTC

j_gene: TRBJ2-3
v_gene: TRBV14
d_gene: -
abundance: few
CDR3aa: CASSQDWDGTDTQYF
CDR3nt: TGTGCCAGCAGCCAAGATTGGGACGGAACAGATACGCAGTATTTT

j_gene: TRBJ2-1
v_gene: TRBV19
d_gene: TRBD1
abundance: -
CDR3aa: CASSTGASYNEQFF
CDR3nt: TGTGCCAGTTCCACAGGGGCCTCCTACAATGAGCAGTTCTTC

j_gene: TRBJ2-1
v_gene: TRBV6-2/TRBV6-3
d_gene: -
abundance: -
CDR3aa: CASSTKSGRSSYNEQFF
CDR3nt: TGTGCCAGCAGTACCAAAAGTGGCCGGAGCTCCTACAATGAGCAGTTCTTC

j_gene: TRBJ1-4
v_gene: TRBV4-3
d_gene: -
abundance: -
CDR3aa: CASSQGATPPEKLFF
CDR3nt: TGCGCCAGCAGCCAAGGGGCTACACCACCTGAAAAACTGTTTTTT

j_gene: TRBJ2-1
v_gene: TRBV5-4
d_gene: -
abundance: -
CDR3aa: CASRRDASYNEQFF
CDR3nt: TGTGCCAGCAGGCGGGACGCCTCCTACAATGAGCAGTTCTTC

j_gene: TRBJ2-7
v_gene: TRBV7-7
d_gene: -
abundance: -
CDR3aa: CASSPGGRGSYEQYF
CDR3nt: TGTGCCAGCAGCCCCGGGGGGCGGGGGTCCTACGAGCAGTACTTC

j_gene: TRBJ2-2
v_gene: TRBV19
d_gene: -
abundance: -
CDR3aa: CASRTAPREDTGELFF
CDR3nt: TGTGCCAGTAGGACGGCCCCAAGGGAGGATACCGGGGAGCTGTTTTTT

j_gene: TRBJ1-1
v_gene: TRBV3-1/TRBV3-2
d_gene: -
abundance: -
CDR3aa: CASSQERRTEAFF
CDR3nt: TGTGCCAGCAGCCAAGAGCGGCGGACTGAAGCTTTCTTT

j_gene: TRBJ1-2
v_gene: TRBV10-3
d_gene: TRBD1
abundance: once
CDR3aa: CAISEGGTANYGYTF
CDR3nt: TGTGCCATCAGTGAGGGGGGGACAGCTAACTATGGCTACACCTTC

j_gene: TRBJ1-5
v_gene: TRBV7-9
d_gene: TRBD1
abundance: once
CDR3aa: CASSLVKQGAGQPQHF
CDR3nt: TGTGCCAGCAGCTTAGTAAAACAGGGGGCTGGTCAGCCCCAGCATTTT

j_gene: TRBJ1-4
v_gene: TRBV5-1
d_gene: -
abundance: -
CDR3aa: CASSLAKGWEKLFF
CDR3nt: TGCGCCAGCAGCTTGGCCAAGGGCTGGGAAAAACTGTTTTTT

j_gene: TRBJ2-7
v_gene: TRBV6-5
d_gene: TRBD1
abundance: -
CDR3aa: CASSYPDRGLTYEQYF
CDR3nt: TGTGCCAGCAGTTACCCCGACAGGGGGTTAACCTACGAGCAGTACTTC

j_gene: TRBJ1-2
v_gene: TRBV6-5
d_gene: -
abundance: -
CDR3aa: CASARTRVTYGYTF
CDR3nt: TGTGCCAGCGCCCGAACCCGGGTTACCTATGGCTACACCTTC

j_gene: TRBJ1-1
v_gene: TRBV2
d_gene: -
abundance: -
CDR3aa: CASSRLGDTEAFF
CDR3nt: TGTGCCAGCAGTCGACTGGGGGATACTGAAGCTTTCTTT

j_gene: TRBJ2-7
v_gene: TRBV7-2
d_gene: -
abundance: once
CDR3aa: CASSPHQGSSYEQYF
CDR3nt: TGTGCCAGCAGCCCCCATCAGGGGAGCTCCTACGAGCAGTACTTC

j_gene: TRBJ2-7
v_gene: TRBV6-6
d_gene: -
abundance: -
CDR3aa: CASSPRVGSYEQYF
CDR3nt: TGTGCCAGCAGTCCGCGGGTCGGTTCGTACGAGCAGTACTTC

j_gene: TRBJ2-2
v_gene: TRBV6-2/TRBV6-3
d_gene: -
abundance: -
CDR3aa: CASSYRDLNTGELFF
CDR3nt: TGTGCCAGCAGTTACCGGGACTTGAACACCGGGGAGCTGTTTTTT

j_gene: TRBJ1-2
v_gene: TRBV20-1
d_gene: -
abundance: -
CDR3aa: CSVRTAYGYTF
CDR3nt: TGCAGTGTCAGGACAGCCTATGGCTACACCTTC

j_gene: TRBJ2-3
v_gene: TRBV6-5
d_gene: -
abundance: -
CDR3aa: CASSPEPTIRLYF
CDR3nt: TGTGCCAGCAGCCCAGAGCCGACCATACGCCTGTATTTT

j_gene: TRBJ1-5
v_gene: TRBV4-1
d_gene: -
abundance: few
CDR3aa: CASSQGQFQPQHF
CDR3nt: TGCGCCAGCAGCCAGGGACAATTTCAGCCCCAGCATTTT

j_gene: TRBJ1-2
v_gene: TRBV12-3/TRBV12-4
d_gene: -
abundance: once
CDR3aa: CASRWTDVRGYTF
CDR3nt: TGTGCCAGCAGGTGGACAGACGTTCGGGGCTACACCTTC

j_gene: TRBJ2-7
v_gene: TRBV12-3/TRBV12-4
d_gene: -
abundance: once
CDR3aa: CASSRGREQYF
CDR3nt: TGTGCCAGCAGTCGAGGCCGCGAGCAGTACTTC

j_gene: TRBJ2-7
v_gene: TRBV6-5
d_gene: TRBD1
abundance: -
CDR3aa: CASTETGGPSYEQYF
CDR3nt: TGTGCCAGCACAGAGACAGGGGGACCCTCCTACGAGCAGTACTTC

j_gene: TRBJ2-2
v_gene: TRBV18
d_gene: -
abundance: -
CDR3aa: CASSPRQALTGELFF
CDR3nt: TGTGCCAGCTCACCGCGGCAGGCTCTAACCGGGGAGCTGTTTTTT

j_gene: TRBJ1-2
v_gene: TRBV9
d_gene: TRBD1
abundance: -
CDR3aa: CASSVITGGADGYTF
CDR3nt: TGTGCCAGCAGCGTCATTACAGGGGGCGCGGACGGCTACACCTTC

j_gene: TRBJ2-4
v_gene: TRBV18
d_gene: -
abundance: -
CDR3aa: CASSPSSMDKNIQYF
CDR3nt: TGTGCCAGCTCACCTTCCTCAATGGACAAAAACATTCAGTACTTC

j_gene: TRBJ2-3
v_gene: TRBV7-2
d_gene: TRBD2
abundance: -
CDR3aa: CASSPSGGAGDTQYF
CDR3nt: TGTGCCAGCAGTCCTAGCGGGGGGGCGGGAGATACGCAGTATTTT

j_gene: TRBJ2-5
v_gene: TRBV11-2
d_gene: -
abundance: -
CDR3aa: CASSLVASAETQYF
CDR3nt: TGTGCCAGCAGCTTAGTAGCTAGCGCGGAGACCCAGTACTTC

j_gene: TRBJ2-7
v_gene: TRBV5-1
d_gene: -
abundance: -
CDR3aa: CASSLDRVGYEQYF
CDR3nt: TGCGCCAGCAGCTTGGACAGGGTTGGGTACGAGCAGTACTTC

j_gene: TRBJ1-2
v_gene: TRBV7-9
d_gene: TRBD1
abundance: -
CDR3aa: CASSFTGEGNGYTF
CDR3nt: TGTGCCAGCAGCTTTACAGGGGAAGGGAATGGCTACACCTTC

j_gene: TRBJ2-3
v_gene: TRBV5-1
d_gene: TRBD2
abundance: -
CDR3aa: CASSSQPGLATDTQYF
CDR3nt: TGCGCCAGCAGCTCGCAACCTGGACTAGCAACAGATACGCAGTATTTT

j_gene: TRBJ2-5
v_gene: TRBV7-2
d_gene: TRBD2
abundance: -
CDR3aa: CASSPERLAGGGETQYF
CDR3nt: TGTGCCAGCAGCCCAGAACGACTAGCGGGGGGTGGAGAGACCCAGTACTTC

j_gene: TRBJ1-5
v_gene: TRBV19
d_gene: -
abundance: -
CDR3aa: CASRLRQPNQPQHF
CDR3nt: TGTGCCAGTAGACTAAGACAGCCCAATCAGCCCCAGCATTTT

j_gene: TRBJ1-5
v_gene: TRBV6-2/TRBV6-3
d_gene: -
abundance: -
CDR3aa: CASSPGDHTIRLSNQPQHF
CDR3nt: TGTGCCAGCAGTCCAGGGGACCACACCATCAGACTTAGCAATCAGCCCCAGCATTTT

j_gene: TRBJ1-1
v_gene: TRBV7-9
d_gene: -
abundance: -
CDR3aa: CASSLYGGPVNTEAFF
CDR3nt: TGTGCCAGCAGCTTATATGGGGGGCCAGTGAACACTGAAGCTTTCTTT

j_gene: TRBJ1-2
v_gene: TRBV7-9
d_gene: -
abundance: -
CDR3aa: CASSLDTGPGGYTF
CDR3nt: TGTGCCAGCAGCTTAGATACAGGGCCTGGGGGCTACACCTTC

j_gene: TRBJ2-7
v_gene: TRBV7-2
d_gene: -
abundance: once
CDR3aa: CASSRTGGGDYEQYF
CDR3nt: TGTGCCAGCAGTCGAACAGGGGGGGGCGACTACGAGCAGTACTTC